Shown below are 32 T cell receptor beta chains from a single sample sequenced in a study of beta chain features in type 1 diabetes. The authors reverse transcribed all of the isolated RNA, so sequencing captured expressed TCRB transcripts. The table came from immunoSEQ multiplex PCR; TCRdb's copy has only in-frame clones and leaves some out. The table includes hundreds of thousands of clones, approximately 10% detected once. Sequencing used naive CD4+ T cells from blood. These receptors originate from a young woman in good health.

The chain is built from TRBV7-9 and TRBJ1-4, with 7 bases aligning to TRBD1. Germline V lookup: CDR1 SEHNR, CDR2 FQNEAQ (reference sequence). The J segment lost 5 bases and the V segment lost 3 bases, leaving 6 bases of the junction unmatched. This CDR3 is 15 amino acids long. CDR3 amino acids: CASSFRDSPNEKLFF. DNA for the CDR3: TGTGCCAGCAGCTTCCGGGACAGTCCGAATGAAAAACTGTTTTTT. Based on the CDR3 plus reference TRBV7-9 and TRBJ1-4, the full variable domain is DTGVSQNPRHKITKRGQNVTFRCDPISEHNRLYWYRQTLGQGPEFLTYFQNEAQLEKSRLLSDRFSAERPKGSFSTLEIQRTEQGDSAMYLCASSFRDSPNEKLFFGSGTQLSVL.

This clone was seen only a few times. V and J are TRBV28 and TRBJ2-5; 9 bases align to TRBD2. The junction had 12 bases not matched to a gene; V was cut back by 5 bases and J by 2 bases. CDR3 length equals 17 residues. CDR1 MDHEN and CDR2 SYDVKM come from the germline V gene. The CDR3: CASSVGGRAGSQETQYF. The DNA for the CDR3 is TGTGCCAGCAGTGTTGGCGGGAGGGCCGGATCGCAAGAGACCCAGTACTTC.

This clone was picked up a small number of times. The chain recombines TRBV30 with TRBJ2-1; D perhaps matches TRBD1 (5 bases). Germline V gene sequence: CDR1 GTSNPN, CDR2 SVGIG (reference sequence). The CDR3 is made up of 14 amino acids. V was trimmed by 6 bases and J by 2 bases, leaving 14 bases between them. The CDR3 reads CACSRVDTYNEQFF. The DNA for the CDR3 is TGTGCCTGTAGTCGAGTGGACACCTACAATGAGCAGTTCTTC.

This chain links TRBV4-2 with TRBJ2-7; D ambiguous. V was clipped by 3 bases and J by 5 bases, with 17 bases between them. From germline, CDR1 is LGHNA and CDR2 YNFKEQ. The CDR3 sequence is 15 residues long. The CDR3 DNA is TGTGCCAGCAGCCATGATGACCCCACCAGGCACGAGCAGTACTTC. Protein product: CASSHDDPTRHEQYF.

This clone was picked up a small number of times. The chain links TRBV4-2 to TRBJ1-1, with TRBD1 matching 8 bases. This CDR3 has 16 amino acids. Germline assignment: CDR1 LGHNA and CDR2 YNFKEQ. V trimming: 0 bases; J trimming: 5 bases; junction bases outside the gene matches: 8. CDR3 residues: CASSQEGYRGWTEAFF. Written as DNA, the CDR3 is TGTGCCAGCAGCCAAGAAGGGTACAGGGGGTGGACTGAAGCTTTCTTT.

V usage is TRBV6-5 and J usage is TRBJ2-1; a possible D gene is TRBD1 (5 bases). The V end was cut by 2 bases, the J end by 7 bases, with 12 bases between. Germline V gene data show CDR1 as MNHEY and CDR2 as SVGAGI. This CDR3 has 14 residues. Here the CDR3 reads CASSYIQGENEQFF. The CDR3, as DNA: TGTGCCAGCAGTTACATCCAGGGCGAAAATGAGCAGTTCTTC.

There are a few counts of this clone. CDR3 region: CASSLVDRVWEETQYF. Written as DNA, the CDR3 is TGTGCCAGCAGCTTGGTCGACAGGGTTTGGGAAGAGACCCAGTACTTC. The chain has TRBV5-6 and TRBJ2-5; 7 bases align to TRBD1. Per germline, CDR1 SGHDT and CDR2 YYEEEE. Trimming removed 0 bases from V and 3 bases from J; junction bases left unmatched: 8. CDR3 length: 16 residues.

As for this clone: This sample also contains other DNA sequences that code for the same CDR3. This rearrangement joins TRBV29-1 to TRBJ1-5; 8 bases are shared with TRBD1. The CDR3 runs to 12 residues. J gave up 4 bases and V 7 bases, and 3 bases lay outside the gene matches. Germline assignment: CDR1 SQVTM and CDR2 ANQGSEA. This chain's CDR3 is CSAGQGNQPQHF. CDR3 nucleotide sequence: TGCAGCGCTGGACAGGGAAATCAGCCCCAGCATTTT.

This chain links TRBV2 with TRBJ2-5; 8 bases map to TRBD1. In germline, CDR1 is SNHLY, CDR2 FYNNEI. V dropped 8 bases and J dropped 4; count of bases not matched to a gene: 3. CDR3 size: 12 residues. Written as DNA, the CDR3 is TGTGCCAGCTGCGACAGGGGAGAGACCCAGTACTTC. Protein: CASCDRGETQYF.

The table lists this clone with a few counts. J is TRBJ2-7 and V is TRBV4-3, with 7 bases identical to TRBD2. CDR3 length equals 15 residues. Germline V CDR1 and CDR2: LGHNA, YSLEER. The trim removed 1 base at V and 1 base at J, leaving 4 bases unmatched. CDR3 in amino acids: CASSQVPGGSYEQYF. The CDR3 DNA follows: TGCGCCAGCAGCCAAGTTCCGGGAGGTTCCTACGAGCAGTACTTC.

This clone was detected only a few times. CDR3 coding DNA: TGTGCCAGCAGCATACAGGGTACCCAGTACTTC. Protein: CASSIQGTQYF. The rearrangement links TRBV21-1 to TRBJ2-5; the table's D gene call, TRBD1, was not cross checked with the DNA. TRBV21-1 is designated a pseudogene. This CDR3 is built from 11 residues.

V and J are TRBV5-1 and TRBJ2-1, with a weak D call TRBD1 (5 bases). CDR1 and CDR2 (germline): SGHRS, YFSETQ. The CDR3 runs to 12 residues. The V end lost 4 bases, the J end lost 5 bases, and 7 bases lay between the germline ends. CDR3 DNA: TGCGCCAGCAGCAAACAGGACAATGAGCAGTTCTTC. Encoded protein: CASSKQDNEQFF. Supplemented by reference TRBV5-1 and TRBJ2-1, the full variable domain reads KAGVTQTPRYLIKTRGQQVTLSCSPISGHRSVSWYQQTPGQGLQFLFEYFSETQRNKGNFPGRFSGRQFSNSRSEMNVSTLELGDSALYLCASSKQDNEQFFGPGTRLTVL.

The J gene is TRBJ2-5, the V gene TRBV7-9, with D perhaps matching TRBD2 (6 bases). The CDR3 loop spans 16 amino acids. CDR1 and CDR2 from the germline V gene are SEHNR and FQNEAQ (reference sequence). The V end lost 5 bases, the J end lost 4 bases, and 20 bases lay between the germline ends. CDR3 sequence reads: CASSPTTSAGTETQYF. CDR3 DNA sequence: TGTGCCAGCAGCCCGACGACCTCGGCGGGAACAGAGACCCAGTACTTC.

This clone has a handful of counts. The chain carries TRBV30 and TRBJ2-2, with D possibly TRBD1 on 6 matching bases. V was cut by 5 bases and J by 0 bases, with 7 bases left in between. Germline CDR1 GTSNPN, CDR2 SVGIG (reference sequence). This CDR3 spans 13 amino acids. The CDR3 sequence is CAWDRSNTGELFF. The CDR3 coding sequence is TGTGCCTGGGACAGGTCGAACACCGGGGAGCTGTTTTTT.

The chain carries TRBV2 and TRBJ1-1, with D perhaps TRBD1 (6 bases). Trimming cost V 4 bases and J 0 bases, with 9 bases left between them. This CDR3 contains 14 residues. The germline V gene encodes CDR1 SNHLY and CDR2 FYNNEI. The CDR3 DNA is TGTGCCAGCAGTGGGACAGACTTGAACACTGAAGCTTTCTTT. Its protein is CASSGTDLNTEAFF.

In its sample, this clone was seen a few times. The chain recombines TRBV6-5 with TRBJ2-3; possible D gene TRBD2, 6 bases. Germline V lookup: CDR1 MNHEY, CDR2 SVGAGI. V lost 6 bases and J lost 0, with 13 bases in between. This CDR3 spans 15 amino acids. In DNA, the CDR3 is TGTGCCAGCAGCTATGGGACTCTAAGCACAGATACGCAGTATTTT. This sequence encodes CASSYGTLSTDTQYF.

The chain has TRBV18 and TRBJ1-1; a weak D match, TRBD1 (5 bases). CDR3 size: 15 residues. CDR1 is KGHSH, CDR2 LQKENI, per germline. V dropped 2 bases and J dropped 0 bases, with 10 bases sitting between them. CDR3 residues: CASSPGARVNTEAFF. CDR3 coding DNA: TGTGCCAGCTCACCAGGGGCCAGAGTGAACACTGAAGCTTTCTTT. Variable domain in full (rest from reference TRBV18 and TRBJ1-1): NAGVMQNPRHLVRRRGQEARLRCSPMKGHSHVYWYRQLPEEGLKFMVYLQKENIIDESGMPKERFSAEFPKEGPSILRIQQVVRGDSAAYFCASSPGARVNTEAFFGQGTRLTVV.

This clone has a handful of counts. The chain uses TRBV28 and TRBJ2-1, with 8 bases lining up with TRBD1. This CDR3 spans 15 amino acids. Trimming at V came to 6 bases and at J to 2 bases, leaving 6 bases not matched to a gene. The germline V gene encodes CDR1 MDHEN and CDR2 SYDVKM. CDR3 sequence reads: CASRGGQGAYNEQFF. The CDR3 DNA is TGTGCCAGCAGGGGCGGACAGGGTGCCTACAATGAGCAGTTCTTC.

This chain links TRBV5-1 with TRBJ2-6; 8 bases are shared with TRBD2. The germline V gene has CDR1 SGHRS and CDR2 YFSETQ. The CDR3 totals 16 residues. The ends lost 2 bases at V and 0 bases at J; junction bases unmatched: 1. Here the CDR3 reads CASSFRGGSGANVLTF. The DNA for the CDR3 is TGCGCCAGCAGCTTTCGGGGGGGCTCTGGGGCCAACGTCCTGACTTTC.

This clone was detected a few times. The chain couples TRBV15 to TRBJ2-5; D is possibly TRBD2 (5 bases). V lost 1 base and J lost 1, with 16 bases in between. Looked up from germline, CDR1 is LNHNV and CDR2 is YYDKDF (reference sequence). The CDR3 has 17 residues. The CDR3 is CATSRVAGLAVQETQYF. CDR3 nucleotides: TGTGCCACCAGCAGAGTCGCGGGTCTAGCAGTCCAAGAGACCCAGTACTTC.

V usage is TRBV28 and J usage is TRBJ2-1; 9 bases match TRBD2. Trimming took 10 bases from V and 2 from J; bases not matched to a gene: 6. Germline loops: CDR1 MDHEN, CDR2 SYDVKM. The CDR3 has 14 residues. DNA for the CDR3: TGTGCCACCCATGTAGCGGGGGCCTACAATGAGCAGTTCTTC. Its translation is CATHVAGAYNEQFF. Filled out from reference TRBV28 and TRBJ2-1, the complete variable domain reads DVKVTQSSRYLVKRTGEKVFLECVQDMDHENMFWYRQDPGLGLRLIYFSYDVKMKEKGDIPEGYSVSREKKERFSLILESASTNQTSMYLCATHVAGAYNEQFFGPGTRLTVL.

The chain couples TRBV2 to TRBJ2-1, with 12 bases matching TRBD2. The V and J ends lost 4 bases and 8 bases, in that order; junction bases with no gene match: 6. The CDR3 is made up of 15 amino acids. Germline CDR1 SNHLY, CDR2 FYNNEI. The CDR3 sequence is CASSGRTSGIDEQFF. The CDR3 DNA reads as TGTGCCAGCAGTGGGAGGACTAGCGGGATCGATGAGCAGTTCTTC.

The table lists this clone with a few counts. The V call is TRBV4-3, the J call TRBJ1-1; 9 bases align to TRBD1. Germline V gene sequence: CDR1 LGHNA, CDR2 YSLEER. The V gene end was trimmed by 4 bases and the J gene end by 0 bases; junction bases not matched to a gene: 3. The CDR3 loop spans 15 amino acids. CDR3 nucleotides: TGCGCCAGCAGCCGGAGGGACAGGGTGAACACTGAAGCTTTCTTT. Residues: CASSRRDRVNTEAFF.

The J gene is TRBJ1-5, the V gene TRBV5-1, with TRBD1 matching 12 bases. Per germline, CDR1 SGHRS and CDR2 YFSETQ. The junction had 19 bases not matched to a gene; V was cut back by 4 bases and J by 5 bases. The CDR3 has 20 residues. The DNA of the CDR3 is TGCGCCAGCAGCGTAAACGACCGGGACAGGGGGCTTGAGGTGGATCAGCCCCAGCATTTT. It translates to CASSVNDRDRGLEVDQPQHF.

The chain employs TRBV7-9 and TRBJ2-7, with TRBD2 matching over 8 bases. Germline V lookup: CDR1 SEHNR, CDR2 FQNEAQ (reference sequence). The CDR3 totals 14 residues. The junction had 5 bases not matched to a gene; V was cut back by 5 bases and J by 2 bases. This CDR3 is CASSISGIAYEQYF. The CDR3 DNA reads TGTGCCAGCAGCATTAGCGGGATAGCCTACGAGCAGTACTTC.

DNA for the CDR3: TGTGCCAGCAGTGGAGACAGGGCGGCAGATACGCAGTATTTT. Protein sequence: CASSGDRAADTQYF. The rearrangement uses TRBV25-1 and TRBJ2-3; 7 bases line up with TRBD1. CDR1 and CDR2 (germline): MGHDK, SYGVNS. There are 14 residues in the CDR3. The J segment lost 4 bases and the V segment lost 4 bases, leaving 5 bases of the junction unmatched.

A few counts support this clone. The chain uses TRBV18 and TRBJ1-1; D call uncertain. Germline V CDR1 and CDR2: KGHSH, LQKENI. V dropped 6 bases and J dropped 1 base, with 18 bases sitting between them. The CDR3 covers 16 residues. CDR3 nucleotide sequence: TGTGCCAGCTCTACGTCCGCGTGGTCCCGGAACACTGAAGCTTTCTTT. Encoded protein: CASSTSAWSRNTEAFF. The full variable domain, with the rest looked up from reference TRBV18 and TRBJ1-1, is NAGVMQNPRHLVRRRGQEARLRCSPMKGHSHVYWYRQLPEEGLKFMVYLQKENIIDESGMPKERFSAEFPKEGPSILRIQQVVRGDSAAYFCASSTSAWSRNTEAFFGQGTRLTVV.

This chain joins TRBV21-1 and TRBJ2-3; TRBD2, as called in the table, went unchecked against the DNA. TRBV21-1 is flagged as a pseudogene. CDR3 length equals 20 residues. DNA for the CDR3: TGTGCCAGCAGAAAAGGCCTTCGGGGGGCTAGCGGGACTCGCACAGATACGCAGTATTTT. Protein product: CASRKGLRGASGTRTDTQYF.

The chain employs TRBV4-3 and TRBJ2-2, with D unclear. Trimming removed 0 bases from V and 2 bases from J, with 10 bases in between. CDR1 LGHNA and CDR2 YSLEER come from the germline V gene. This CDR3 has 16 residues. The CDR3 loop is CASSQDAWSNTGELFF. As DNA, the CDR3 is TGCGCCAGCAGCCAAGATGCCTGGAGTAACACCGGGGAGCTGTTTTTT.

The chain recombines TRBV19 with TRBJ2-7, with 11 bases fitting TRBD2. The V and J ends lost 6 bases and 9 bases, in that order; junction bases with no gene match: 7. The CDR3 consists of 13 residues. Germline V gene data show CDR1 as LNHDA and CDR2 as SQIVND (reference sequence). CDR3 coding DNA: TGTGCCAGTAGAACCACCGGGACTAGCGGGCAGTACTTC. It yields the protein CASRTTGTSGQYF.

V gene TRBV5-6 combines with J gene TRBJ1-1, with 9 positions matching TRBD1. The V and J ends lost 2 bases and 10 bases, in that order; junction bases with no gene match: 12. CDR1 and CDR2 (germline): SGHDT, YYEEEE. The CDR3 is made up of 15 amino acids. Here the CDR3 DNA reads TGTGCCAGCAGCTTTCCCGGGACAGGGAGTGATCGAGCTTTCTTT. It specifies CASSFPGTGSDRAFF.

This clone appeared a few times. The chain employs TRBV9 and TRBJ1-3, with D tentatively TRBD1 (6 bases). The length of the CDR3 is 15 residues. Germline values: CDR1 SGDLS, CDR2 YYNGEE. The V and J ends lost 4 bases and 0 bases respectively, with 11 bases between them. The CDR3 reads CASSHRTASGNTIYF. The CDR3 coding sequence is TGTGCCAGCAGCCATCGGACAGCCTCTGGAAACACCATATATTTT. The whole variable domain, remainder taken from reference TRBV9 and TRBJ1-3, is DSGVTQTPKHLITATGQRVTLRCSPRSGDLSVYWYQQSLDQGLQFLIQYYNGEERAKGNILERFSAQQFPDLHSELNLSSLELGDSALYFCASSHRTASGNTIYFGEGSWLTVV.